This is a list of T cell receptor beta chains from one sample in a study of vaccination and CD4 T cells after COVID-19. These TCRs' antigens remain unknown. One entry per CDR3 protein, called by TCRdb with MiXCR from the PCR reads. The sample holds 15,000 to 20,000 distinct CDR3 sequences; 20% to 30% are singletons and the top ten take 11%. Source material: cultured CD4+ T cells from blood. The receptors derive from a human donor with COVID-19. Each CDR3 is given with its conserved first and last residue. A D gene is named only where the DNA matches it firmly. A clone size is listed for some rows: how often the clone was seen (once, few, many), or a class if it is expanded.

J: TRBJ2-2; V: TRBV6-1; D: TRBD2; size: few; DNA: TGTGCCAGCAGCGGGGGACTAGCGGGGGCCTACACCGGGGAGCTGTTTTTT; CDR3: CASSGGLAGAYTGELFF
J: TRBJ1-5; V: TRBV20-1; D: NA; size: NA; DNA: TGCAGTGCTCGACAGGACCCGAATCAGCCCCAGCATTTT; CDR3: CSARQDPNQPQHF
J: TRBJ1-5; V: TRBV6-1; D: NA; size: NA; DNA: TGTGCCAGCAGTGAAAGCTCCGGGAGCTATCAGCCCCAGCATTTT; CDR3: CASSESSGSYQPQHF
J: TRBJ2-1; V: TRBV2; D: TRBD2; size: NA; DNA: TGTGCCAGCAGTGGGGGAAGCGGGGGCTTCAATGAGCAGTTCTTC; CDR3: CASSGGSGGFNEQFF
J: TRBJ1-6; V: TRBV20-1; D: NA; size: NA; DNA: TGCAGTGCTGTCATGACCGGCATGGCTAATTCACCCCTCCACTTT; CDR3: CSAVMTGMANSPLHF
J: TRBJ2-1; V: TRBV11-1; D: NA; size: few; DNA: TGTGCCAGCAGCTTAGGCCGGAGTGGGCCCTACAATGAGCAGTTCTTC; CDR3: CASSLGRSGPYNEQFF
J: TRBJ1-5; V: TRBV5-8; D: NA; size: NA; DNA: TGTGCCAGCAGCTTGGGCAGGGGAGGTCAGTCCCAGCATTTT; CDR3: CASSLGRGGQSQHF
J: TRBJ2-2; V: TRBV20-1; D: NA; size: NA; DNA: TGCAGTGCTTCCCGGAGGGGGCCGAACACCGGGGAGCTGTTTTTT; CDR3: CSASRRGPNTGELFF
J: TRBJ2-7; V: TRBV6-5; D: NA; size: NA; DNA: TGTGCCAGCAGTTTTCTAGGGACCTCCTACGAGCAGTACTTC; CDR3: CASSFLGTSYEQYF
J: TRBJ2-7; V: TRBV6-1; D: TRBD1; size: NA; DNA: TGTGCCAGCAGTGATGACAGGGCGAGCTCCTACGAGCAGTACTTC; CDR3: CASSDDRASSYEQYF
J: TRBJ2-2; V: TRBV6-2/TRBV6-3; D: NA; size: few; DNA: TGTGCCAGCACTAACGTGGGTACCGGGGAGCTGTTTTTT; CDR3: CASTNVGTGELFF
J: TRBJ2-1; V: TRBV7-7; D: TRBD2; size: once; DNA: TGTGCTAGCTCCAAAGGCGGGGGACCCTACAATGAGCAGTTCTTC; CDR3: CASSKGGGPYNEQFF
J: TRBJ2-7; V: TRBV19; D: NA; size: few; DNA: TGTGCCAGTAGTACAGGTTGGTCCTACGAGCAGTACTTC; CDR3: CASSTGWSYEQYF
J: TRBJ2-3; V: TRBV28; D: TRBD1; size: few; DNA: TGTGCCAGTAGTCCGACAGGGGTTGTAGGTACGCAGTATTTT; CDR3: CASSPTGVVGTQYF
J: TRBJ2-3; V: TRBV21-1; D: NA; size: few; DNA: TGTGCCAGCACCAAGGACAGCCCCACTAGCACAGATACGCAGTATTTT; CDR3: CASTKDSPTSTDTQYF
J: TRBJ2-2; V: TRBV25-1; D: TRBD2; size: few; DNA: TGTGCCAGCAGTGCCCTGGGACTAGCGGGGTTAACCGGGGAGCTGTTTTTT; CDR3: CASSALGLAGLTGELFF